By share, the clone carrying this TCR beta chain ranks as large (0.1 to 1%). Each library started from roughly 16 ng of total RNA using the QIAseq Immune Repertoire TCR panel. TCRdb re-derived calls from the reads in MiXCR, one entry per CDR3 protein. Seen here are over a thousand distinct CDR3 sequences, approximately 9% observed once, and the top ten hold roughly 35%. These data belong to a study of circulating CD8 cells and anti-PD-1 response in melanoma. The germline V gene encodes CDR1 DFQATT and CDR2 SNEGSKA (reference sequence). The CDR3 runs to 17 residues. The V end was cut by 0 bases, the J end by 2 bases, with 19 bases between. Four subsets defined by PD-1 and/or TIGIT were sorted from live CD3+CD8+TCRalphabeta+ cells.

The rearrangement joins TRBV20-1 to TRBJ1-2, with TRBD1 as a possible D gene (6 bases). This material consisted of CD8+ T cells from PBMCs, taken at baseline or after one month of anti-PD-1 therapy (not recorded which). The TCR sequence derives from a human donor with melanoma. The CDR3 sequence is CSARDKGTGLPNYGYTF. Written as DNA, the CDR3 is TGCAGTGCTAGAGATAAGGGCACAGGGCTCCCGAACTATGGCTACACCTTC.